This T cell receptor (beta chain) was identified during a study of cytomegalovirus exposure and HLA in healthy donors. 13 Jbeta primers and 60 Vbeta primers were used for the PCR. Produced via immunoSEQ multiplex PCR; TCRdb's table is partial and in-frame only. The sample records about 120,000 clones, over 9.5% being singletons. CDR3 size: 15 residues. The junction had 3 bases not matched to a gene; V was cut back by 3 bases and J by 4 bases. From germline, CDR1 is SGDLS and CDR2 YYNGEE. This clone has more than one count but fewer than ten. The clonotype was recovered from a woman younger than 35 in good health and CMV-seropositive. The specimen sequenced was PBMCs. The J gene is TRBJ2-1, the V gene TRBV9; 11 bases fit TRBD2. The chain's CDR3 is CASSGGLAAYNEQFF. The CDR3 nucleotides are TGTGCCAGCAGCGGGGGACTAGCGGCTTACAATGAGCAGTTCTTC. Filled out from reference TRBV9 and TRBJ2-1, the complete variable domain reads DSGVTQTPKHLITATGQRVTLRCSPRSGDLSVYWYQQSLDQGLQFLIQYYNGEERAKGNILERFSAQQFPDLHSELNLSSLELGDSALYFCASSGGLAAYNEQFFGPGTRLTVL.